This T cell receptor beta chain came from a study of blood T cell repertoires in COVID-19. Study-wide context: Italy, Spain and the United States were the sources of the convalescent and acute COVID-19 samples. PBMCs, B-cell-depleted T cells, or T cells were the source of the cDNA or gDNA that made up the material.

In germline, CDR1 is SGHDN, CDR2 FVKESK. The length of the CDR3 is 16 residues. V lost 4 bases and J lost 2, with 15 bases in between. The table came from immunoSEQ multiplex PCR; TCRdb's copy has only in-frame clones and leaves some out. The data contain around 62,000 clones, around 82% of them singletons. The chain joins TRBV14 to TRBJ2-1; a possible D gene is TRBD2 (6 bases). The sample comprised peripheral blood. This clonotype was obtained from a man aged 45-65 years with active COVID-19. CDR3 protein: CASSPLGGIPYNEQFF. The CDR3 nucleotides are TGTGCCAGCAGCCCGCTGGGCGGGATACCCTACAATGAGCAGTTCTTC.